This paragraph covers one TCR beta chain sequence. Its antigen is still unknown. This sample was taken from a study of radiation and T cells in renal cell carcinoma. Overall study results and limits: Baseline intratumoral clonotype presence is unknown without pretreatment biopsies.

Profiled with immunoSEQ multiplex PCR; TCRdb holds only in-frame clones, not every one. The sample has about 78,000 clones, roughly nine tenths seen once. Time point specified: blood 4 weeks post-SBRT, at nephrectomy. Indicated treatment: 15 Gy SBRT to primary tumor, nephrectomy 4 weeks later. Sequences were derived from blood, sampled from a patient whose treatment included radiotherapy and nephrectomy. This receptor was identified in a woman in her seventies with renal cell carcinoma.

Here the CDR3 reads CAWSVQGGGTDTQYF. CDR3 nucleotide sequence: TGTGCCTGGAGTGTACAGGGGGGGGGCACAGATACGCAGTATTTT. This sequence joins TRBV30 and TRBJ2-3; D might be TRBD1 (8 bases). The CDR3 covers 15 residues. The germline CDR1 and CDR2 sequences are GTSNPN and SVGIG (reference sequence). V dropped 0 bases and J dropped 1 base, with 11 bases sitting between them.